These 12 T cell receptor beta chains originate from one sample sequenced in a study of shared clonotypes between healthy human individuals. The table came from immunoSEQ multiplex PCR; TCRdb's copy has only in-frame clones and leaves some out. The sample has hundreds of thousands of clones, 73% seen once. Material for sequencing was memory CD4+ T cells sorted from blood. Subset of the sample: CD45RA-negative fraction. These receptors were obtained from a woman aged 25 to 45 in good health.

The chain links TRBV27 to TRBJ1-1, with TRBD1 identical over 9 bases. The CDR3 length is 13 residues. Germline-derived CDR1 and CDR2 are MNHEY and SMNVEV (reference sequence). V gave up 0 bases and J gave up 10 bases; unmatched junction bases: 3. CDR3 protein: CASSLSGGQGAFF. The CDR3 nucleotides are TGTGCCAGCAGTTTATCGGGGGGACAGGGAGCTTTCTTT.

This clone appeared a single time. The CDR3 is CASTGGNSNQPQHF. CDR3 in DNA: TGTGCCAGCACCGGGGGTAATAGCAATCAGCCCCAGCATTTT. This chain connects TRBV28 to TRBJ1-5; TRBD1 is a possible D gene (5 bases). CDR3 length equals 14 residues. V lost 7 bases to trimming and J lost 0 bases, with 10 bases between them. Germline V CDR1 and CDR2: MDHEN, SYDVKM. Complete variable domain (other parts from reference TRBV28 and TRBJ1-5): DVKVTQSSRYLVKRTGEKVFLECVQDMDHENMFWYRQDPGLGLRLIYFSYDVKMKEKGDIPEGYSVSREKKERFSLILESASTNQTSMYLCASTGGNSNQPQHFGDGTRLSIL.

Details on this clone: The sample has other DNA sequences that encode this CDR3 too. This chain links TRBV2 with TRBJ2-7; tentatively, D is TRBD2 (6 bases). This CDR3 is built from 12 residues. Trimming shortened V by 7 bases and J by 6 bases, and 13 bases separated the two germline ends. CDR1 is SNHLY and CDR2 is FYNNEI in the germline V gene. Here the CDR3 reads CASTGRGSEQYF. The CDR3 coding sequence is TGTGCCAGCACCGGGAGAGGGAGCGAGCAGTACTTC.

The genes are TRBV7-8 and TRBJ1-1; D uncertain. Looked up from germline, CDR1 is SGHVS and CDR2 is FQNEAQ. The ends were cut back, 2 bases at V and 1 base at J, with 20 bases in the middle. The CDR3 covers 18 residues. The CDR3 coding sequence is TGTGCCAGCAGCTTATCCGGAGGATCGGTTTCCGCGAACACTGAAGCTTTCTTT. This encodes CASSLSGGSVSANTEAFF.

The rearrangement links TRBV5-1 to TRBJ2-7; 10 bases map to TRBD2. The CDR3 is made up of 16 amino acids. Looked up from germline, CDR1 is SGHRS and CDR2 is YFSETQ. Trimming cost V 4 bases and J 3 bases; bases outside gene matches: 10. CDR3 protein: CASSPGGLATSYEQYF. Here the CDR3 DNA reads TGCGCCAGCAGCCCAGGGGGACTAGCGACTAGCTACGAGCAGTACTTC. Full variable domain (outside the CDR3, taken from reference TRBV5-1 and TRBJ2-7): KAGVTQTPRYLIKTRGQQVTLSCSPISGHRSVSWYQQTPGQGLQFLFEYFSETQRNKGNFPGRFSGRQFSNSRSEMNVSTLELGDSALYLCASSPGGLATSYEQYFGPGTRLTVT.

This clone was picked up a small number of times. The gene calls are TRBV5-1 and TRBJ2-1, with a weak D call TRBD2 (5 bases). The CDR3 length is 15 residues. V lost 3 bases and J 3 bases, leaving 13 bases between the germline ends. Germline loops: CDR1 SGHRS, CDR2 YFSETQ. CDR3 protein: CASSSDFNLYNEQFF. CDR3 nucleotide sequence: TGCGCCAGCAGCTCGGACTTCAATCTCTACAATGAGCAGTTCTTC.

This rearrangement joins TRBV27 to TRBJ1-2; D call uncertain. V gave up 3 bases and J gave up 3 bases, with 11 bases separating them. There are 14 residues in the CDR3. CDR1 and CDR2 from the germline V gene are MNHEY and SMNVEV (reference sequence). For the CDR3, the DNA is TGTGCCAGCAGTTTTTCGGGGAATTACTATGGCTACACCTTC. Encoded protein: CASSFSGNYYGYTF.

The CDR3 nucleotides read TGTGCCAGCAGCCACCCCCGTACGCGGGACCAGCTCTATGGCTACACCTTC. This gives the protein CASSHPRTRDQLYGYTF. V is TRBV4-2 and J is TRBJ1-2; D perhaps matches TRBD1 (5 bases). The ends were cut back, 3 bases at V and 4 bases at J, with 21 bases in the middle. Per germline, CDR1 LGHNA and CDR2 YNFKEQ. This CDR3 spans 17 amino acids.

This sequence joins TRBV16 and TRBJ2-2; D not certain. The V and J ends lost 4 bases and 10 bases respectively, with 10 bases between them. CDR1 and CDR2 from the germline V gene are KGHSY and FQNENV. This CDR3 region has 12 residues. The CDR3 coding sequence is TGTGCCAGCAGCCCAAGAATGGCGGAGCTGTTTTTT. This translates into CASSPRMAELFF.

The rearrangement links TRBV19 to TRBJ2-1; TRBD2 is a possible D gene (5 bases). This CDR3 spans 14 amino acids. Trimming cost V 9 bases and J 0 bases, with 12 bases left between them. Germline V gene sequence: CDR1 LNHDA, CDR2 SQIVND (reference sequence). In nucleotides, the CDR3 is TGTGCCAGCCGGACGGGAAGCTCCTACAATGAGCAGTTCTTC. Its protein is CASRTGSSYNEQFF.

The rearrangement uses TRBV28 and TRBJ1-5; D remains ambiguous. The germline V gene has CDR1 MDHEN and CDR2 SYDVKM. The CDR3 is made up of 14 amino acids. V was clipped by 2 bases and J by 5 bases, with 10 bases between them. The CDR3 loop reads CASSLNGYDQPQHF. CDR3 in DNA: TGTGCCAGCAGTTTAAACGGGTACGATCAGCCCCAGCATTTT.

This clone came up a few times. The chain joins TRBV4-1 to TRBJ2-6; D uncertain. The CDR3 contains 19 residues. Trimming removed 2 bases from V and 4 bases from J, with 21 bases in between. Germline V lookup: CDR1 MGHRA, CDR2 YSYEKL. The CDR3 DNA is TGCGCCAGCAGCCAACAAGTCACCCCTGGGGTTGGAGGGGCCAACGTCCTGACTTTC. Protein: CASSQQVTPGVGGANVLTF.